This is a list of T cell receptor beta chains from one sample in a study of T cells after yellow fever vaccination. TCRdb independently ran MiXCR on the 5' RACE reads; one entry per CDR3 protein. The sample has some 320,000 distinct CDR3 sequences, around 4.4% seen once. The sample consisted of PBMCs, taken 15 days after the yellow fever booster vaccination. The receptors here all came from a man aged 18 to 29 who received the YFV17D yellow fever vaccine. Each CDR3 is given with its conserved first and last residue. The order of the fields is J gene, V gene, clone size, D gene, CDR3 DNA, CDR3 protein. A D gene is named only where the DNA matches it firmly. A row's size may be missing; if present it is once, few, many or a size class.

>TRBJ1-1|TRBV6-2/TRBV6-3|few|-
TGTGCCAGCAGTTACCTCACAGGGCGGACTGAAGCTTTCTTT
CASSYLTGRTEAFF
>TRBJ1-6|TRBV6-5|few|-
TGTGCCAGCAGCCCTGGGTATAATTCACCCCTCCACTTT
CASSPGYNSPLHF
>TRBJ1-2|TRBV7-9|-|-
TGTGCCAGCAGCTTTGTTGCCGACTATGGCTACACCTTC
CASSFVADYGYTF
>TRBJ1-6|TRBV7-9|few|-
TGTGCCAGCAGCCCTGACGGAGCGAATTCACCCCTCCACTTT
CASSPDGANSPLHF
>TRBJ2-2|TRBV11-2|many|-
TGTGCCAGCACCCCCCGCGCGACCAACACCGGGGAGCTGTTTTTT
CASTPRATNTGELFF
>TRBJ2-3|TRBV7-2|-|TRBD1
TGTGCCAGCAGCTTAGTGCAGGGGGCCACAGATACGCAGTATTTT
CASSLVQGATDTQYF
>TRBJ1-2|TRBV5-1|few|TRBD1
TGCGCCAGCAGCCGGGGGACAGGCGGATCCGACTATGGCTACACCTTC
CASSRGTGGSDYGYTF
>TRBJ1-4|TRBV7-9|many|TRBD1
TGTGCCAGCAGCTTACAGGGGGCAGCTAATGAAAAACTGTTTTTT
CASSLQGAANEKLFF
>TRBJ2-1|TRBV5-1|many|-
TGCGCCAGCAGCTTGGAAGGACTCTCCTACAATGAGCAGTTCTTC
CASSLEGLSYNEQFF
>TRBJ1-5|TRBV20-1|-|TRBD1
TGCAGTGCCTGGACAGGGTTCCTCGATCAGCCCCAGCATTTT
CSAWTGFLDQPQHF
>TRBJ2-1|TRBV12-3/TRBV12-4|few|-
TGTGCCAGCAAGGGGACACCCTACAATGAGCAGTTCTTC
CASKGTPYNEQFF
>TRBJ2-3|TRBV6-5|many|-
TGTGCCAGCAGTTATTGGGCGGGGCCAACAGATACGCAGTATTTT
CASSYWAGPTDTQYF
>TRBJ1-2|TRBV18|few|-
TGTGCCAGCTCACCAGCAGGGGCGGATTATGGCTACACCTTC
CASSPAGADYGYTF
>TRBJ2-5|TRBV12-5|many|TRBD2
TGTGCTAGTGGACCCGTAGCGGGGGGTTTCGGGACCCAGTACTTC
CASGPVAGGFGTQYF
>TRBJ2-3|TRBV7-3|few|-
TGTGCCAGCAGCTTAACGGATGGGGCTGGTGCGCAGTATTTT
CASSLTDGAGAQYF